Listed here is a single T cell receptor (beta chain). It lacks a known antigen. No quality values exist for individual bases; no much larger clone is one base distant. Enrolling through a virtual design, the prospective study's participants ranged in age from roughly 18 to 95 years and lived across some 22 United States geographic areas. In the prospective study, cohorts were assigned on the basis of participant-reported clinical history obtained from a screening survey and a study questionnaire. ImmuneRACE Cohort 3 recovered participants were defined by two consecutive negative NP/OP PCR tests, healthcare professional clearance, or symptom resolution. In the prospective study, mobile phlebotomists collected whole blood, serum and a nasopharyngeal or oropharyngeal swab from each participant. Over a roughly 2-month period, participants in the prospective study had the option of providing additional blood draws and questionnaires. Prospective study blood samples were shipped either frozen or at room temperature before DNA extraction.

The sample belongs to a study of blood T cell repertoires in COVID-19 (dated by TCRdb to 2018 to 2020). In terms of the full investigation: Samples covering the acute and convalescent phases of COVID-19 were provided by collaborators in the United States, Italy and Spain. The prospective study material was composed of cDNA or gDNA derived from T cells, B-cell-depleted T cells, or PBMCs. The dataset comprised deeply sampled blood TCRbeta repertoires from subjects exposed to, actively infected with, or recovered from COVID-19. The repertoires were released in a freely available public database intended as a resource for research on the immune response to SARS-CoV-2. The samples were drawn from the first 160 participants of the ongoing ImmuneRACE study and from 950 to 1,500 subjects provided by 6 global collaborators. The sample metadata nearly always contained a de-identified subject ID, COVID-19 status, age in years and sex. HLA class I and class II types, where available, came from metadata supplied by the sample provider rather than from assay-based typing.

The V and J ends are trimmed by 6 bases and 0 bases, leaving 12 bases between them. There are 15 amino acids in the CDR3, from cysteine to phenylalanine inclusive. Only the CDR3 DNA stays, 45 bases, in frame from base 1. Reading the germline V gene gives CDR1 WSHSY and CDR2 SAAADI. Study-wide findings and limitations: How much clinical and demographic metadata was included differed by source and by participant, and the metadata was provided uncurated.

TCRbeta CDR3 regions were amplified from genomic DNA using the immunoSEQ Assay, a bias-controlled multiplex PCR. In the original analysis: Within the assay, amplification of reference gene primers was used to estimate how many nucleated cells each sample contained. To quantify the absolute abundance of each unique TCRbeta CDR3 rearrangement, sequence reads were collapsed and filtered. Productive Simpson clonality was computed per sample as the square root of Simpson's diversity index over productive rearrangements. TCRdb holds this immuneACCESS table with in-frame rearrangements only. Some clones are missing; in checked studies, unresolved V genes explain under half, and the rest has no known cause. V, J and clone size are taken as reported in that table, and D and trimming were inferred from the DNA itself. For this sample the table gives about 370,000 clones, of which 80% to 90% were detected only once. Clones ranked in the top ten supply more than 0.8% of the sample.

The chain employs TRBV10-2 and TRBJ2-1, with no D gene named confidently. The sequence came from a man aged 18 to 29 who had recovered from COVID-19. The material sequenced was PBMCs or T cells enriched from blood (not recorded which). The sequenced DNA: TGCGCCAGCAGCGTGACTTATTACTCCTACAATGAGCAGTTCTTC. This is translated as CASSVTYYSYNEQFF.